The 29 T cell receptor beta chains in this list originate from one sample, sequenced in a study of spatial heterogeneity in lung cancer. TCRdb processed the 5' RACE reads anew with MiXCR; each CDR3 protein has one entry. The data hold about 11,000 distinct CDR3 sequences, with about 3.5% observed a single time. Noted time point: sample taken at primary tumor resection. Whole RNA, which was extracted from tumor, nontumor lung tissue or frozen PBMC, was sequenced without any cell sorting. Sequenced here: PBMCs, sampled at surgery. The receptors stem from a female donor with early-stage non-small cell lung cancer.

This clonotype was detected many times. This beta chain appears as a stray read in a library generated for alpha chains; its size is not informative. The chain couples TRBV19 to TRBJ2-2; TRBD1 matches 9 bases. CDR3 length: 17 amino acids. The germline V gene has CDR1 LNHDA and CDR2 SQIVND (reference sequence). V shed 7 bases, J shed 0 bases, and the junction held 9 bases outside the gene matches. The CDR3 loop reads CASTRQGEGANTGELFF. CDR3 nucleotides: TGTGCCAGTACGAGACAGGGGGAGGGAGCGAACACCGGGGAGCTGTTTTTT. Full variable domain (remainder filled in from reference TRBV19 and TRBJ2-2): DGGITQSPKYLFRKEGQNVTLSCEQNLNHDAMYWYRQDPGQGLRLIYYSQIVNDFQKGDIAEGYSVSREKKESFPLTVTSAQKNPTAFYLCASTRQGEGANTGELFFGEGSRLTVL.

This clonotype has at least ten counts. This beta chain is a stray read from a library made for alpha chains; its abundance is not meaningful. This sequence joins TRBV20-1 and TRBJ1-1; the D is unclear. CDR3 size: 12 residues. Germline lookup yields CDR1 DFQATT and CDR2 SNEGSKA (reference sequence). Trimming pared 3 bases from V and 0 bases from J, leaving 5 bases between. CDR3 protein: CSARGMNTEAFF. The CDR3 DNA reads TGCAGTGCTAGGGGAATGAACACTGAAGCTTTCTTT.

This clonotype has ten or more counts. For a library built for alpha chains, this beta chain is a stray read; little rests on its size. The V gene is TRBV7-2, the J gene TRBJ2-5; 9 nucleotides line up with TRBD2. This CDR3 spans 15 amino acids. V lost 3 bases to trimming and J lost 5 bases; unmatched junction nucleotides: 7. Germline CDR1 and CDR2: SGHTA and FQGNSA. CDR3 DNA: TGTGCCAGCAGCTTGGCGGGGGGGCCGGTCGAGACCCAGTACTTC. As protein: CASSLAGGPVETQYF. Full variable domain (remainder filled in from reference TRBV7-2 and TRBJ2-5): GAGVSQSPSNKVTEKGKDVELRCDPISGHTALYWYRQSLGQGLEFLIYFQGNSAPDKSGLPSDRFSAERTGGSVSTLTIQRTQQEDSAVYLCASSLAGGPVETQYFGPGTRLLVL.

This clonotype was seen ten or more times. This beta chain is an off-target read within a library intended for alpha chains, so its frequency means little. The chain recombines TRBV20-1 with TRBJ2-6; the D gene is possibly TRBD1 (6 bases). CDR3 length equals 16 residues. Germline V gives CDR1 DFQATT, CDR2 SNEGSKA (reference sequence). Trimming pared 5 bases from V and 0 bases from J, leaving 14 bases between. Here the CDR3 reads CSAQTGPSSGANVLTF. In DNA, the CDR3 is TGCAGTGCTCAGACAGGTCCTAGCTCTGGGGCCAACGTCCTGACTTTC.

At least ten counts were recorded for this clonotype. For a library built for alpha chains, this beta chain is a stray read; little rests on its size. The chain combines TRBV7-9 with TRBJ2-2; TRBD2 aligns across 11 bases. Unmatched junction bases numbered 10, after V lost 6 bases and J lost 4 bases. CDR1 SEHNR and CDR2 FQNEAQ come from the germline V gene (reference sequence). This CDR3 region has 17 residues. CDR3 sequence reads: CASRSHSGRALTGELFF. DNA of the CDR3: TGTGCCAGCAGGTCGCATAGCGGGAGGGCCCTCACCGGGGAGCTGTTTTTT.

On this clonotype: This beta chain is a stray read from a library made for alpha chains; its abundance is not meaningful. The genes are TRBV12-3 or TRBV12-4 and TRBJ2-3, with 9 bases lining up with TRBD2. The CDR3 is made up of 15 amino acids. J lost 4 bases, V lost 5 bases, and 7 bases had no gene match. The CDR3 sequence: CASSPRGGAPDTQYF. The CDR3 DNA sequence: TGTGCCAGCAGTCCGCGCGGGGGGGCCCCAGATACGCAGTATTTT.

This clonotype was seen repeatedly, ten times or more. This beta chain is off target for a library built for alpha chains, so its abundance means little. This chain joins TRBV18 and TRBJ1-1, with D perhaps matching TRBD1 (6 bases). CDR1 KGHSH and CDR2 LQKENI come from the germline V gene. V was clipped by 5 bases and J by 7 bases, with 14 bases between them. The CDR3 extends over 13 amino acids. The CDR3 region is CASSFDRQSEAFF. In DNA form, the CDR3 reads TGTGCCAGCTCATTTGACAGGCAGAGTGAAGCTTTCTTT.

This clonotype was recorded many times. Because the library targeted alpha chains, this beta chain is an off-target read whose size means little. This CDR3 reads CASSRRTGQLNTEAFF. The CDR3 DNA follows: TGTGCCAGCAGCCGGAGGACAGGGCAACTGAACACTGAAGCTTTCTTT. The gene calls are TRBV6-5 and TRBJ1-1, with 8 positions matching TRBD1. Losses at the gene ends were 6 bases for V and 0 bases for J; bases not matched to a gene: 9. The CDR3 runs 16 residues. Germline V gene lookup returns CDR1 MNHEY and CDR2 SVGAGI.

This clonotype was recorded at least ten times. Because this beta chain is a stray read in a library intended to capture alpha chains, its abundance should not be given much weight. The chain is built from TRBV4-3 and TRBJ1-2; D is unclear. Trimming shortened V by 4 bases and J by 4 bases, and 10 bases separated the two germline ends. The CDR3 has 13 amino acids. Germline V gene data show CDR1 as LGHNA and CDR2 as YSLEER. The CDR3 DNA reads as TGCGCCAGCAGCCCCAGTGGACCCTATGGCTACACCTTC. Translation: CASSPSGPYGYTF.

As to this clonotype: This beta chain is an unintended read in a library built for alpha chains; its size means little. This rearrangement joins TRBV2 to TRBJ2-1; the match to TRBD2 covers 7 bases. V lost 5 bases, J lost 6 bases, and 7 bases stayed unmatched. CDR1 is SNHLY, CDR2 FYNNEI, per germline. CDR3 length equals 14 residues. CDR3 amino acids: CASSTGLGSNEQFF. The CDR3 nucleotides read TGTGCCAGCAGTACCGGACTAGGGAGCAATGAGCAGTTCTTC.

This clonotype was recorded at least ten times. This beta chain is off target for a library built for alpha chains, so its abundance means little. The chain has TRBV4-2 and TRBJ1-4, with 10 positions matching TRBD1. Germline loops: CDR1 LGHNA, CDR2 YNFKEQ. V lost 3 bases, J lost 6 bases, and 4 bases stayed unmatched. The CDR3 extends over 15 amino acids. CDR3 nucleotide sequence: TGTGCCAGCAGCCAGGACAGGGGGTCGGATGAAAAACTGTTTTTT. Translated, it gives CASSQDRGSDEKLFF.

Comment on this clonotype: Found in a library prepared for alpha chains, this beta chain is an off-target read, and its abundance has little meaning. The chain links TRBV2 to TRBJ2-2, with a weak D call TRBD1 (6 bases). V was pared by 1 base and J by 6 bases, with 6 bases between. Germline assignment: CDR1 SNHLY and CDR2 FYNNEI. The CDR3 contains 13 residues. This CDR3 is CASSEDRAGELFF. The CDR3 DNA reads as TGTGCCAGCAGTGAAGACAGGGCCGGGGAGCTGTTTTTT.

Of note for this clonotype: This beta chain is a stray read from a library made for alpha chains; its abundance is not meaningful. The rearrangement uses TRBV7-2 and TRBJ2-2; D is possibly TRBD1 (5 bases). The CDR3 runs 16 residues. The V gene lost 5 bases and the J gene lost 8 bases, with 21 bases spanning the gap. Looked up from germline, CDR1 is SGHTA and CDR2 is FQGNSA. The DNA of the CDR3 is TGTGCCAGCAGCCCCAGGGATCCCGGCGTTGGGGGGGAGCTGTTTTTT. It codes for CASSPRDPGVGGELFF.

By share, this clonotype counts as medium-sized. As an off-target read in a library built for alpha chains, this beta chain has a frequency of little significance. The chain employs TRBV20-1 and TRBJ2-5; 7 bases agree with TRBD1. CDR3 length: 13 amino acids. The ends lost 4 bases at V and 2 bases at J; junction bases unmatched: 4. Germline lookup yields CDR1 DFQATT and CDR2 SNEGSKA (reference sequence). CDR3 amino acids: CSATGTAQETQYF. The CDR3 region has the DNA TGCAGTGCTACAGGGACAGCACAAGAGACCCAGTACTTC.

This clonotype was seen repeatedly, ten times or more. As an off-target read in a library built for alpha chains, this beta chain has a frequency of little significance. J is TRBJ1-1 and V is TRBV12-3 or TRBV12-4; D is unresolved. This CDR3 contains 13 residues. The V end lost 5 bases, the J end lost 1 base, and 8 bases lay between the germline ends. CDR3: CASSRTPNTEAFF. The CDR3 nucleotides are TGTGCCAGCAGTCGGACGCCGAACACTGAAGCTTTCTTT.

This clonotype came up many times. The library was built for alpha chains, so this beta chain is an off-target read and its size means little. V gene TRBV20-1 combines with J gene TRBJ2-5; perhaps TRBD2 as D (7 bases). Germline CDR1 reads DFQATT; CDR2 reads SNEGSKA (reference sequence). Trimming stripped 6 bases from V and 4 bases from J, with 24 bases between. CDR3 length: 16 residues. As DNA, the CDR3 is TGCAGTGCGGAAGCCGGGTCTAGCGGAGGGGGAGAGACCCAGTACTTC. This sequence encodes CSAEAGSSGGGETQYF.

This clonotype was observed many times. As an off-target read in a library built for alpha chains, this beta chain has a frequency of little significance. J is TRBJ2-2 and V is TRBV18; 9 bases align to TRBD1. Trimming cost V 4 bases and J 1 base; bases outside gene matches: 7. There are 17 residues in the CDR3. CDR1 and CDR2 (germline): KGHSH, LQKENI. The CDR3 DNA sequence: TGTGCCAGCTCACTAAAACCGGGACAGGGGAACACCGGGGAGCTGTTTTTT. Its translation is CASSLKPGQGNTGELFF.

Regarding this clonotype: The library was prepared for alpha chains; this beta chain is a stray read, so its frequency means little. V and J are TRBV4-2 and TRBJ1-1; perhaps TRBD1 as D (5 bases). There are 16 residues in the CDR3. Between the trimmed V and J ends, which lost 0 bases and 0 bases, there was a span of 11 bases. Germline CDR1 reads LGHNA; CDR2 reads YNFKEQ. CDR3 nucleotide sequence: TGTGCCAGCAGCCAAGATGAGGACACCTTGAACACTGAAGCTTTCTTT. Amino acids: CASSQDEDTLNTEAFF.

The sample holds many counts of this clonotype. Being off target in a library aimed at alpha chains, this beta chain has a size of little meaning. The chain is built from TRBV6-5 and TRBJ2-5, with D perhaps TRBD1 (6 bases). The CDR3 totals 14 residues. Germline V gene sequence: CDR1 MNHEY, CDR2 SVGAGI. V lost 3 bases and J lost 5, with 13 bases in between. The DNA of the CDR3 is TGTGCCAGCAGTTATCAGGGGCTCGGGGAGACCCAGTACTTC. Translation: CASSYQGLGETQYF.

In this sample, this clonotype turned up many times. Within a library made for alpha chains, this beta chain is off target, and its count is uninformative. The genes are TRBV20-1 and TRBJ2-5; possibly TRBD1 for D (6 bases). The germline CDR1 and CDR2 sequences are DFQATT and SNEGSKA (reference sequence). The CDR3 spans 14 residues. V was cut by 6 bases and J by 2 bases, with 16 bases left in between. The CDR3 DNA reads as TGCAGTGCCCAGGGACATCCCCCTCAAGAGACCCAGTACTTC. Encoded protein: CSAQGHPPQETQYF.

The table lists this clonotype with many counts. Being off target in a library aimed at alpha chains, this beta chain has a size of little meaning. V usage is TRBV12-2 and J usage is TRBJ2-7; the D call TRBD2 from the table was never checked on the DNA. TRBV12-2 represents a pseudogene. The CDR3 runs 14 residues. The CDR3 DNA is TGTGCAAGTCGCTTAGGCCCTCACCTTTACGAGCAGTACTTC. Protein product: CASRLGPHLYEQYF.

This clonotype appeared a few times. The size of this beta chain means little, since it is a stray read in a library made for alpha chains. The rearrangement uses TRBV7-2 and TRBJ1-1; possible D gene TRBD1, 6 bases. Germline values: CDR1 SGHTA, CDR2 FQGNSA. CDR3 size: 15 residues. The V end was cut by 6 bases, the J end by 0 bases, with 14 bases between. CDR3 region: CASRPTGQMNTEAFF. In nucleotides, the CDR3 is TGTGCCAGCAGACCGACAGGCCAAATGAACACTGAAGCTTTCTTT. The full variable domain, completed using reference TRBV7-2 and TRBJ1-1, is GAGVSQSPSNKVTEKGKDVELRCDPISGHTALYWYRQSLGQGLEFLIYFQGNSAPDKSGLPSDRFSAERTGGSVSTLTIQRTQQEDSAVYLCASRPTGQMNTEAFFGQGTRLTVV.

This clonotype was recorded at least ten times. This beta chain is an unintended read in a library built for alpha chains; its size means little. The chain combines TRBV7-3 with TRBJ2-3, with TRBD2 identical over 8 bases. Germline values: CDR1 SGHTA, CDR2 FQGTGA. This CDR3 contains 16 residues. V trimming: 2 bases; J trimming: 4 bases; junction bases outside the gene matches: 8. The CDR3 nucleotides are TGTGCCAGCAGCTTAGGAAGCGGGAGTAGGGCAGATACGCAGTATTTT. This translates into CASSLGSGSRADTQYF.

This clonotype was observed at least ten times. This beta chain turned up in a library designed for alpha chains; as an off-target read, its abundance says little. This chain uses TRBV7-3 with TRBJ2-1; 7 nucleotides agree with TRBD2. Germline CDR1 is SGHTA and CDR2 is FQGTGA. Trimming at V came to 2 bases and at J to 1 base, leaving 2 bases not matched to a gene. The CDR3 is made up of 15 amino acids. CDR3 sequence reads: CASSLGAGSYNEQFF. DNA for the CDR3: TGTGCCAGCAGCTTAGGAGCGGGATCCTACAATGAGCAGTTCTTC. Combining the CDR3 with reference TRBV7-3 and TRBJ2-1 gives the whole variable domain GAGVSQTPSNKVTEKGKYVELRCDPISGHTALYWYRQSLGQGPEFLIYFQGTGAADDSGLPNDRFFAVRPEGSVSTLKIQRTERGDSAVYLCASSLGAGSYNEQFFGPGTRLTVL.

A word on this clonotype: This beta chain turned up in a library designed for alpha chains; as an off-target read, its abundance says little. The V gene is TRBV4-1, the J gene TRBJ2-1; tentatively, D is TRBD1 or TRBD2 (5 bases each). The CDR3 is 15 residues long. The V end was cut by 0 bases, the J end by 2 bases, with 8 bases between. Germline lookup yields CDR1 MGHRA and CDR2 YSYEKL. CDR3 protein: CASSQDRDPYNEQFF. In DNA form, the CDR3 reads TGCGCCAGCAGCCAAGACAGGGACCCCTACAATGAGCAGTTCTTC.

This clonotype was observed at least ten times. This beta chain came through as a stray read in a library set up for alpha chains, and its size says little. CDR3 sequence reads: CASSRDGAGGGYTF. Written as DNA, the CDR3 is TGTGCCAGCTCTCGCGACGGGGCAGGCGGGGGCTACACCTTC. J is TRBJ1-2 and V is TRBV12-3 or TRBV12-4, with D possibly matching TRBD1 (5 bases). Trimming stripped 8 bases from V and 8 bases from J, with 21 bases between. The length of the CDR3 is 14 residues.

This clonotype was observed many times. This beta chain represents an off-target read in a library built for alpha chains; its size is of limited meaning. This rearrangement joins TRBV12-3 or TRBV12-4 to TRBJ2-5; 11 bases line up with TRBD2. The J segment lost 0 bases and the V segment lost 6 bases, leaving 6 bases of the junction unmatched. The length of the CDR3 is 16 residues. The CDR3 sequence: CASSPASGGNQETQYF. CDR3 nucleotides: TGTGCCAGCAGCCCGGCTAGCGGGGGGAACCAAGAGACCCAGTACTTC.

This clonotype was found many times. This beta chain is off target for a library built for alpha chains, so its abundance means little. In nucleotides, the CDR3 is TGCGCCAGCAGCCAAGATCGGGCTGGGGCGGAAGCTTTCTTT. Its translation is CASSQDRAGAEAFF. This chain joins TRBV4-3 and TRBJ1-1; D is possibly TRBD1 (5 bases). The CDR3 is 14 residues long. The V gene lost 0 bases and the J gene lost 8 bases, with 13 bases spanning the gap. From germline, CDR1 is LGHNA and CDR2 YSLEER.

As concerns this clonotype: This beta chain turned up in a library designed for alpha chains; as an off-target read, its abundance says little. The gene calls are TRBV28 and TRBJ2-7, with 14 bases aligning to TRBD2. CDR1 MDHEN and CDR2 SYDVKM come from the germline V gene. V gave up 6 bases and J gave up 1 base; unmatched junction bases: 8. CDR3 size: 17 residues. CDR3 in amino acids: CASRAGTSGRRSYEQYF. For the CDR3, the DNA is TGTGCCAGCAGGGCGGGGACTAGCGGGAGAAGGTCCTACGAGCAGTACTTC.